The entry below gives a single TCR beta chain sequence along with its context. The data belong to a study of blood T cell repertoires in COVID-19. Repertoires were generated with immunoSEQ multiplex PCR, while TCRdb's copy carries only in-frame clones and drops some. The sample shows around 45,000 clones, about 90% of them seen only once. The germline gives CDR1 ENHRY, CDR2 SYGVKD. V dropped 4 bases and J dropped 3; count of bases not matched to a gene: 7. The CDR3 contains 17 residues. The chain joins TRBV10-3 to TRBJ1-5; 12 positions match TRBD1. The clonotype comes from a man in his 70s with active COVID-19. Input material: peripheral blood. This CDR3 reads CAISGGTGGGYNQPQHF. CDR3 DNA: TGTGCCATCAGTGGGGGGACAGGGGGCGGCTACAATCAGCCCCAGCATTTT.